This passage covers 17 T cell receptor beta chains from one sample sequenced in a study of spatial heterogeneity in lung cancer. This sample's time point: blood at routine non-recurrence follow-up after resection. Without sorting, whole RNA was sequenced from tumor, nontumor lung or frozen PBMC. MiXCR, run by TCRdb on the 5' RACE reads, gives a single entry per CDR3 protein. In the table there are fewer than 30,000 distinct CDR3 sequences, 5.5% to 7% of which are singletons. The sequencing used PBMCs, collected at follow-up. These receptors all stem from a male donor with early-stage non-small cell lung cancer.

The table lists this clonotype with many counts. The rearrangement links TRBV6-6 to TRBJ1-3; D is unresolved. Trimming cost V 8 bases and J 4 bases, with 12 bases left between them. The CDR3 contains 13 residues. CDR1 and CDR2 (germline): MNHNY, SVGAGI (reference sequence). CDR3 sequence: CASCGSPGNTIYF. CDR3 in DNA: TGTGCCAGCTGTGGTTCTCCGGGAAACACCATATATTTT.

There are many counts of this clonotype. The J gene is TRBJ2-3, the V gene TRBV4-3, with 7 bases that match TRBD2. The V gene's germline CDR1 is LGHNA and CDR2 YSLEER. There are 16 residues in the CDR3. V shed 6 bases, J shed 4 bases, and the junction held 13 bases outside the gene matches. The CDR3 coding sequence is TGCGCCAGCAGTCTAAAGGCGGGAGCGGGGTCAGATACGCAGTATTTT. It translates to CASSLKAGAGSDTQYF.

This clonotype was seen more than once but under ten times. The chain uses TRBV6-6 and TRBJ1-1; D gene ambiguous. The CDR3 has 12 residues. The V gene's germline CDR1 is MNHNY and CDR2 SVGAGI (reference sequence). Trimming cost V 2 bases and J 5 bases, with 6 bases left between them. CDR3 residues: CASSYRVTEAFF. As DNA, the CDR3 is TGTGCCAGCAGTTACAGGGTTACTGAAGCTTTCTTT.

The gene calls are TRBV27 and TRBJ2-1, with D perhaps matching TRBD1 (6 bases). V lost 6 bases and J lost 0, with 24 bases in between. CDR1 MNHEY and CDR2 SMNVEV come from the germline V gene (reference sequence). This CDR3 comprises 19 residues. For the CDR3, the DNA is TGTGCCAGCAGCCCCCTGGGCAGGGGAAGAACGGGCTCCTACAATGAGCAGTTCTTC. Translation: CASSPLGRGRTGSYNEQFF.

The CDR3 spells CASSLTHVTDTQYF. CDR3 coding DNA: TGTGCCAGCAGCTTAACGCACGTCACAGATACGCAGTATTTT. The chain has TRBV7-3 and TRBJ2-3; D uncertain. This CDR3 region has 14 residues. V was pared by 0 bases and J by 2 bases, with 6 bases between. Germline assignment: CDR1 SGHTA and CDR2 FQGTGA.

This clonotype was counted many times. The chain couples TRBV20-1 to TRBJ1-5; 11 bases match TRBD1. Germline lookup yields CDR1 DFQATT and CDR2 SNEGSKA (reference sequence). The ends lost 6 bases at V and 4 bases at J; junction bases unmatched: 8. This CDR3 contains 15 residues. CDR3 in DNA: TGCAGTGCGCAAGGCGGACAGGGGGCGAATCAGCCCCAGCATTTT. It specifies CSAQGGQGANQPQHF.

The chain combines TRBV12-3 or TRBV12-4 with TRBJ2-1, with D unresolved. V lost 2 bases, J lost 10 bases, and 9 bases lay in between. The CDR3 spans 12 residues. The CDR3 sequence is CASSLNLQEQFF. In DNA, the CDR3 is TGTGCCAGCAGTTTAAATCTCCAGGAGCAGTTCTTC.

This clonotype appeared many times. The chain recombines TRBV2 with TRBJ2-5, with D possibly matching TRBD2 (5 bases). The CDR3 consists of 15 residues. Germline V lookup: CDR1 SNHLY, CDR2 FYNNEI. V lost 6 bases and J lost 0, with 14 bases in between. CDR3 sequence (DNA): TGTGCCAGCAGCCGACCCAGCGGCGACCAAGAGACCCAGTACTTC. Its protein product is CASSRPSGDQETQYF.

This clonotype was observed a handful of times. J is TRBJ1-1 and V is TRBV4-1, with a tentative D call TRBD1 (6 bases). This CDR3 spans 14 amino acids. Germline CDR1 reads MGHRA; CDR2 reads YSYEKL. V lost 4 bases to trimming and J lost 8 bases, with 17 bases between them. CDR3 DNA: TGCGCCAGCAGCCTTTCAGAGGGGGGTACAGAAGCTTTCTTT. This translates into CASSLSEGGTEAFF.

A few counts support this clonotype. V is TRBV24-1 and J is TRBJ2-3; 7 bases line up with TRBD1. The trim removed 1 base at V and 6 bases at J, leaving 15 bases unmatched. CDR1 is KGHDR, CDR2 SFDVKD, per germline. CDR3 length: 18 residues. In nucleotides, the CDR3 is TGTGCCACCAGTGATTTTTCGAACAGGGGCCGCGGTGCGGATACGCAGTATTTT. This encodes CATSDFSNRGRGADTQYF.

This clonotype was observed at least ten times. The chain has TRBV5-1 and TRBJ1-1, with a possible D match to TRBD1 (5 bases). Trimming took 0 bases from V and 4 from J, leaving 13 bases between them. The germline gives CDR1 SGHRS, CDR2 YFSETQ. The CDR3 runs to 15 residues. This CDR3 is CASSLAAVGGTEAFF. The DNA of the CDR3 is TGCGCCAGCAGCTTGGCCGCCGTCGGGGGCACTGAAGCTTTCTTT. Full variable domain (outside the CDR3, taken from reference TRBV5-1 and TRBJ1-1): KAGVTQTPRYLIKTRGQQVTLSCSPISGHRSVSWYQQTPGQGLQFLFEYFSETQRNKGNFPGRFSGRQFSNSRSEMNVSTLELGDSALYLCASSLAAVGGTEAFFGQGTRLTVV.

This clonotype was detected many times. The chain is built from TRBV11-3 and TRBJ2-7; D not certain. Germline CDR1 SGHNT, CDR2 YENEEA. The V end was cut by 4 bases, the J end by 3 bases, with 16 bases between. CDR3 length: 15 residues. The CDR3, as DNA: TGTGCCAGCAGCTCTGGACCTGACGTATTCTACGAGCAGTACGTC. It is translated as CASSSGPDVFYEQYV.

The chain recombines TRBV5-1 with TRBJ1-5; TRBD1 matches 7 bases. The V gene end was trimmed by 0 bases and the J gene end by 2 bases; junction bases not matched to a gene: 2. This CDR3 comprises 15 residues. CDR1 and CDR2 from the germline V gene are SGHRS and YFSETQ. CDR3 nucleotide sequence: TGCGCCAGCAGCTTGGAAGGGGGCGGCAATCAGCCCCAGCATTTT. Its protein product is CASSLEGGGNQPQHF.

This clonotype appeared many times. The chain links TRBV11-2 to TRBJ1-2; D is uncertain. The V gene lost 3 bases and the J gene lost 5 bases, with 10 bases spanning the gap. This CDR3 spans 13 amino acids. The germline V gene encodes CDR1 SGHAT and CDR2 FQNNGV. CDR3 in amino acids: CASSFSVSYGYTF. Written as DNA, the CDR3 is TGTGCCAGCAGCTTCTCGGTGTCTTATGGCTACACCTTC.

In this sample, this clonotype turned up many times. This chain connects TRBV6-2 or TRBV6-3 to TRBJ2-7; no clear D gene. V gave up 3 bases and J gave up 6 bases, with 9 bases separating them. The CDR3 extends over 12 amino acids. Germline loops: CDR1 MNHEY, CDR2 SVGEGT. CDR3 sequence reads: CASSYPEIEQYF. In DNA form, the CDR3 reads TGTGCCAGCAGTTATCCGGAGATCGAGCAGTACTTC.

In this sample, this clonotype is medium-sized. The V and J genes are TRBV7-2 and TRBJ2-1; no reliable D call. Germline V lookup: CDR1 SGHTA, CDR2 FQGNSA. CDR3 length: 17 amino acids. V gave up 0 bases and J gave up 2 bases, with 14 bases separating them. Here the CDR3 reads CASSLALVGYAYNEQFF. CDR3 DNA sequence: TGTGCCAGCAGCTTAGCTTTGGTCGGCTATGCCTACAATGAGCAGTTCTTC.

Concerning this clonotype itself: The junction departs from the called germline gene at one end, perhaps through a read error. The chain joins TRBV6-1 to TRBJ2-1; maybe TRBD2 (6 bases). Germline V CDR1 and CDR2: MNHNS, SASEGT. The CDR3 covers 14 residues. The DNA for the CDR3 is TGTGCCAGCAGATATAGCGGTTCCTACAATGGGCAGTTCTTC. Translation: CASRYSGSYNGQFF.